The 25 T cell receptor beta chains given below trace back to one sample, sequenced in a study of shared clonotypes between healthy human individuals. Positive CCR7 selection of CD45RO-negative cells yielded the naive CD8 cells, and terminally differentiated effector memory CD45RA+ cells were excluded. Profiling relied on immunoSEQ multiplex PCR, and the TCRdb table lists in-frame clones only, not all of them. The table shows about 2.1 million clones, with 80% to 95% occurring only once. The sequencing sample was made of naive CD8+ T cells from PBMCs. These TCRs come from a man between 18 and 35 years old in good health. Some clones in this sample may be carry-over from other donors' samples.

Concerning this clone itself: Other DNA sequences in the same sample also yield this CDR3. The CDR3: CASSLGLAGAYEQYF. CDR3 DNA sequence: TGTGCCAGCAGTTTAGGTCTAGCAGGGGCCTACGAGCAGTACTTC. The J gene is TRBJ2-7, the V gene TRBV27; TRBD1 is a possible D gene (6 bases). The CDR3 has 15 amino acids. The germline gives CDR1 MNHEY, CDR2 SMNVEV (reference sequence). The V and J ends lost 2 bases and 2 bases respectively, with 13 bases between them.

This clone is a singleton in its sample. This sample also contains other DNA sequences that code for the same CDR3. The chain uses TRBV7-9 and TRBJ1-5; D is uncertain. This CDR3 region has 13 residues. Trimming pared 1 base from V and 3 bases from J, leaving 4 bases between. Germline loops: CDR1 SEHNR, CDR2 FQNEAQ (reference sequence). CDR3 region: CASSLGVNQPQHF. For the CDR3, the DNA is TGTGCCAGCAGCTTAGGGGTCAATCAGCCCCAGCATTTT.

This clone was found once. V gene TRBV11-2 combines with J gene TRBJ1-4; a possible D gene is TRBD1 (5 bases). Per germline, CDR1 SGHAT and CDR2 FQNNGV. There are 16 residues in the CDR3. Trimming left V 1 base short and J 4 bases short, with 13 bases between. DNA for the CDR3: TGTGCCAGCAGCTTAGTGGGACGGCCTTTTAATGAAAAACTGTTTTTT. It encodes CASSLVGRPFNEKLFF.

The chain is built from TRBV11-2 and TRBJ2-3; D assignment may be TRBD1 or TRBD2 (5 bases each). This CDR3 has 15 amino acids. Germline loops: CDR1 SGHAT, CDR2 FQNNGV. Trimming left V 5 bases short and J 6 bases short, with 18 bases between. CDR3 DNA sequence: TGTGCCAGCAGCCCCTGGGACCGTTCTTCCGATACGCAGTATTTT. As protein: CASSPWDRSSDTQYF.

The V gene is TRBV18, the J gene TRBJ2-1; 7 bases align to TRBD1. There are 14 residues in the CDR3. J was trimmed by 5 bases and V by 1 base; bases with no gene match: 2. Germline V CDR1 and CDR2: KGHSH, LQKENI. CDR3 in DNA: TGTGCCAGCTCACCACGAACAGGGGACAATGAGCAGTTCTTC. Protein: CASSPRTGDNEQFF.

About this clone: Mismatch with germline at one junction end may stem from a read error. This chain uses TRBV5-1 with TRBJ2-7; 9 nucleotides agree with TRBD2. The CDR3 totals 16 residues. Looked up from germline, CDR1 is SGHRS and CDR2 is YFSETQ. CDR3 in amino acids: CASSGGPGLASYEQCF. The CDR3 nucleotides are TGCGCCAGCAGCGGAGGGCCGGGACTAGCCTCCTACGAGCAGTGCTTC.

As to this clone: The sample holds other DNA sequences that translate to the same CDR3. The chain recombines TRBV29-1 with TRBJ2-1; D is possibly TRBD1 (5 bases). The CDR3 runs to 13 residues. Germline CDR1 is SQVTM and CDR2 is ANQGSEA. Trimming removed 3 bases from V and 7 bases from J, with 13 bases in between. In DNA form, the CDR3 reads TGCAGCGTTGACGTCAGGGTCGGGAATGAGCAGTTCTTC. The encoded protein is CSVDVRVGNEQFF.

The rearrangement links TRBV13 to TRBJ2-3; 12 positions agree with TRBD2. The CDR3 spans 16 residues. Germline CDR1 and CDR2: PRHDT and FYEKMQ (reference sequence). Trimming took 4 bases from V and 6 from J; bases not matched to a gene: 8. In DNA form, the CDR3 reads TGTGCCAGCAGCTCATCTAGCGGGAGGGCCCCGGATACGCAGTATTTT. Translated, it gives CASSSSSGRAPDTQYF.

The CDR3 nucleotides read TGCAGCGTTGAAGAGCCGGCCTGGGGACAGGGCAAACTTAGCACAGATACGCAGTATTTT. Translation gives CSVEEPAWGQGKLSTDTQYF. The V gene is TRBV29-1, the J gene TRBJ2-3; 9 nucleotides agree with TRBD1. The CDR3 runs to 20 residues. Germline-derived CDR1 and CDR2 are SQVTM and ANQGSEA. After removal of 0 bases from V and 0 bases from J, the junction contained 16 bases not matched to a gene.

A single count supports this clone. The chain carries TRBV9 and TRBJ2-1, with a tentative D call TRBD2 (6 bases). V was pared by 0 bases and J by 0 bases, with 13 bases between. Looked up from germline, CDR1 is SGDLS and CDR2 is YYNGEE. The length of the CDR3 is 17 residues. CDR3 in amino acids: CASSVATSGNSYNEQFF. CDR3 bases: TGTGCCAGCAGCGTAGCGACTAGTGGGAACTCCTACAATGAGCAGTTCTTC.

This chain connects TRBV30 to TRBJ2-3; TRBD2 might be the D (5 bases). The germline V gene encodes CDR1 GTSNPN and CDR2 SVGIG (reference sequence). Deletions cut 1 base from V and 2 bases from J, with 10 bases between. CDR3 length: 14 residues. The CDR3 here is CAWSGSGYTDTQYF. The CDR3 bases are TGTGCCTGGAGTGGGAGCGGTTACACAGATACGCAGTATTTT.

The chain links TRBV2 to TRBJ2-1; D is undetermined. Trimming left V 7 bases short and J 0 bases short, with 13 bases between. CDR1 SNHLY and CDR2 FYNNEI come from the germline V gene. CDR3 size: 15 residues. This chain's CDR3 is CASNPGQSSYNEQFF. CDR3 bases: TGTGCCAGCAACCCCGGGCAGAGCTCCTACAATGAGCAGTTCTTC.

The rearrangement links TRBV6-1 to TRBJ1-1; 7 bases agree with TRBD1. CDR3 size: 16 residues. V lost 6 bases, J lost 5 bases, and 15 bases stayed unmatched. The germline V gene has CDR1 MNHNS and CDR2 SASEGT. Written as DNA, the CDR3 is TGTGCCAGCAGGGAACTCCCCGGGACAGCCGTGACTGAAGCTTTCTTT. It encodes CASRELPGTAVTEAFF.

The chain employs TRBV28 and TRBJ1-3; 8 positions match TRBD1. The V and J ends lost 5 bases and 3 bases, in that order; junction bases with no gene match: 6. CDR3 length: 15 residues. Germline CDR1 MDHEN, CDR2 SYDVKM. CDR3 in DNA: TGTGCCAGCAGTCAGGCCAGGGGGCTTGGAAACACCATATATTTT. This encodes CASSQARGLGNTIYF. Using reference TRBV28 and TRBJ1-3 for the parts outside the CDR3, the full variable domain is DVKVTQSSRYLVKRTGEKVFLECVQDMDHENMFWYRQDPGLGLRLIYFSYDVKMKEKGDIPEGYSVSREKKERFSLILESASTNQTSMYLCASSQARGLGNTIYFGEGSWLTVV.

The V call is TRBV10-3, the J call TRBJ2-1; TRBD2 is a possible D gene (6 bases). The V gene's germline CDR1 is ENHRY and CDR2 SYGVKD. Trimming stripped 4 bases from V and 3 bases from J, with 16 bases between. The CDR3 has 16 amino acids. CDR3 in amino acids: CAISGGLETFYNEQFF. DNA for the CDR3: TGTGCCATCAGTGGGGGACTCGAAACGTTCTACAATGAGCAGTTCTTC.

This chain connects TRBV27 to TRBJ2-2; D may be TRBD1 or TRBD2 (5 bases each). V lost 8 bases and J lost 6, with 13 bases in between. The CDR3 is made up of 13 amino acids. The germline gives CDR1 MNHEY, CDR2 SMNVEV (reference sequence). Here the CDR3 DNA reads TGTGCCAGCGCGGCGGTGGGGGCCGGGGAGCTGTTTTTT. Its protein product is CASAAVGAGELFF.

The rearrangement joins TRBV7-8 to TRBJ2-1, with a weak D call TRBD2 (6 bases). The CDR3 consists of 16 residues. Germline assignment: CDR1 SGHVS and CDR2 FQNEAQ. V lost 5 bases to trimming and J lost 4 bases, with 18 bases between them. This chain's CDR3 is CASSRDRDWVYNEQFF. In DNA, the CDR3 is TGTGCCAGCAGCCGCGACCGGGACTGGGTTTACAATGAGCAGTTCTTC.

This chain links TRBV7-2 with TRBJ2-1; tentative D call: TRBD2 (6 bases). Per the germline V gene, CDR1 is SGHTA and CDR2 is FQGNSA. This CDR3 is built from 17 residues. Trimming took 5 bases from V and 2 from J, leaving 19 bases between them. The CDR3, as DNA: TGTGCCAGCAGCGGAGGGCCCTCAGCGGCAACCTACAATGAGCAGTTCTTC. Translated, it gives CASSGGPSAATYNEQFF.

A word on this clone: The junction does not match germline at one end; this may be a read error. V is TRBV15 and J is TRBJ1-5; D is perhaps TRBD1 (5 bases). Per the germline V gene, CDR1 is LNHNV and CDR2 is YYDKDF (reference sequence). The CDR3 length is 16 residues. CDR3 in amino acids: CATSREPGPSVGPQHF. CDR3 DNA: TGTGCCACCAGCCGAGAGCCGGGACCCTCGGTGGGGCCCCAGCATTTT.

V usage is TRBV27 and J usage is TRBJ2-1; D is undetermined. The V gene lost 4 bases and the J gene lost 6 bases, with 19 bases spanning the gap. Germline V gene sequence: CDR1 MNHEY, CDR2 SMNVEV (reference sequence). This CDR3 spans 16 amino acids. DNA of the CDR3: TGTGCCAGCAGTTATGGGGTCCCAACCGCCGGCAATGAGCAGTTCTTC. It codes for CASSYGVPTAGNEQFF.

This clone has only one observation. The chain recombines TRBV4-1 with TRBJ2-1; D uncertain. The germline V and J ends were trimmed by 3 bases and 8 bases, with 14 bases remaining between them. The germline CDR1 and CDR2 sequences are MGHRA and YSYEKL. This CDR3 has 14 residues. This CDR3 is CASSQAAGQYEQFF. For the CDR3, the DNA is TGCGCCAGCAGCCAGGCGGCAGGCCAGTATGAGCAGTTCTTC.

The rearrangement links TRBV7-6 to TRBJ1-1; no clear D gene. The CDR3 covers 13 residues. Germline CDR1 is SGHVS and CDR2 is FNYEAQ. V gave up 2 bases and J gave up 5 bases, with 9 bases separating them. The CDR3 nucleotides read TGTGCCAGCAGCTTATACCCCAAAACTGAAGCTTTCTTT. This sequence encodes CASSLYPKTEAFF.

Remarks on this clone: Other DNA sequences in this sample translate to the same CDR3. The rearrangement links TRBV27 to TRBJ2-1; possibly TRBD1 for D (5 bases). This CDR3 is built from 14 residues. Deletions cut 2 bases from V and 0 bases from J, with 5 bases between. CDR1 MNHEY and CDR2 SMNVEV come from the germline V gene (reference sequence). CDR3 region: CASSLTGSYNEQFF. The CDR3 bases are TGTGCCAGCAGTTTAACAGGCTCCTACAATGAGCAGTTCTTC.

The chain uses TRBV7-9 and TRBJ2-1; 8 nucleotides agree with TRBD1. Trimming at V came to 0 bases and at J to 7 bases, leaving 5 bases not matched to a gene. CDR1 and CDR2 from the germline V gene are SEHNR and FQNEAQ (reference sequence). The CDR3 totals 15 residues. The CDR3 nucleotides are TGTGCCAGCAGCTTAGCGGGGACAGGAGTTAATGAGCAGTTCTTC. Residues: CASSLAGTGVNEQFF.

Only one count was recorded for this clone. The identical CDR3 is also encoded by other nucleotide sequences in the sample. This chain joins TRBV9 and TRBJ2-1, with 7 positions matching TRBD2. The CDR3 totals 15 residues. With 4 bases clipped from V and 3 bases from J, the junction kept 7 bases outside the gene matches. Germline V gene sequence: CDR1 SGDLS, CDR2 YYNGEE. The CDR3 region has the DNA TGTGCCAGCAGCCCGCCTAGCGGAATCTACAATGAGCAGTTCTTC. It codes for CASSPPSGIYNEQFF. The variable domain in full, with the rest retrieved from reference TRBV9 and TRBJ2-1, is DSGVTQTPKHLITATGQRVTLRCSPRSGDLSVYWYQQSLDQGLQFLIQYYNGEERAKGNILERFSAQQFPDLHSELNLSSLELGDSALYFCASSPPSGIYNEQFFGPGTRLTVL.